The present T cell receptor beta chain was sequenced within a study of brain metastases from non-small cell lung cancer. Study conclusions and caveats: Compared with primary tumors, brain metastases showed less T-cell infiltration.

The CDR3 loop spans 17 amino acids. Germline CDR1 is MNHEY and CDR2 is SMNVEV (reference sequence). V trimming: 5 bases; J trimming: 4 bases; junction bases outside the gene matches: 10. The table came from immunoSEQ multiplex PCR; TCRdb's copy has only in-frame clones and leaves some out. The table includes some 7,700 clones, 85% detected once. About this clone itself: Antigen unknown.

The V gene is TRBV27, the J gene TRBJ1-6; TRBD1 matches 8 bases. The TCR sequence derives from a donor aged 40 or over with non-small cell lung cancer. Sequenced sample: primary lung tumor tissue. As DNA, the CDR3 is TGTGCCAGCAGTCCCCTCAGGACAGGGAATTATAATTCACCCCTCCACTTT. Its protein product is CASSPLRTGNYNSPLHF.